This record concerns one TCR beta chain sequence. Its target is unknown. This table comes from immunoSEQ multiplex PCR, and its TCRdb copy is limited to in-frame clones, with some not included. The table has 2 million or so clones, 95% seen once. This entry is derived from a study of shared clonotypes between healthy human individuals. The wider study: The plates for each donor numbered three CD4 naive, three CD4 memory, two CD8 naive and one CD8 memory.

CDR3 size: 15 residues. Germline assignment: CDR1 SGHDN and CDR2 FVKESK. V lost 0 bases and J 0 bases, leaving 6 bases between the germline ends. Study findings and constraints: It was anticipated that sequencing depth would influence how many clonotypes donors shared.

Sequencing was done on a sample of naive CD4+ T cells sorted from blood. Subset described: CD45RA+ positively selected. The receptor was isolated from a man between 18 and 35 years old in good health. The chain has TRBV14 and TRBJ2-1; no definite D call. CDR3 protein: CASSQEGSSYNEQFF. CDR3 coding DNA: TGTGCCAGCAGCCAAGAGGGCAGCTCCTACAATGAGCAGTTCTTC.